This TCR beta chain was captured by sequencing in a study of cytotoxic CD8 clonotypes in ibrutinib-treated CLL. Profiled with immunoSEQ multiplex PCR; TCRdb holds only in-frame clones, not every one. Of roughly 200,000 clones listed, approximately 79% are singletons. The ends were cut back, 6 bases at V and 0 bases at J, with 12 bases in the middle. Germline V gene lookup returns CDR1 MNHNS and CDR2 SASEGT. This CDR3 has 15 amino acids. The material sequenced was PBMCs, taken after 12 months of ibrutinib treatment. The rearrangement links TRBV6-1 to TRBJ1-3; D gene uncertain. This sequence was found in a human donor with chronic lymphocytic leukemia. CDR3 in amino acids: CASRPSDASGNTIYF. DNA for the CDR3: TGTGCCAGCAGGCCCAGTGACGCCTCTGGAAACACCATATATTTT.